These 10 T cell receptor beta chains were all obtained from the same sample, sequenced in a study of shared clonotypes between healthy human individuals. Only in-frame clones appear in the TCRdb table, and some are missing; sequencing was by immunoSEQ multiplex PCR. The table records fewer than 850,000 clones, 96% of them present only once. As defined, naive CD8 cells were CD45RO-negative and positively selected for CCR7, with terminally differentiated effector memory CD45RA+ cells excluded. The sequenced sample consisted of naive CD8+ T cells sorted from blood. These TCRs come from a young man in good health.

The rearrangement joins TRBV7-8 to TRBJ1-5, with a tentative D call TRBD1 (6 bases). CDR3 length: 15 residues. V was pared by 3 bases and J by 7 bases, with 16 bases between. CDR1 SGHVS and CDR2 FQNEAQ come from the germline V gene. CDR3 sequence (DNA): TGTGCCAGCAGCTTTGGGGACACCTCTTGGCAGCCCCAGCATTTT. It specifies CASSFGDTSWQPQHF. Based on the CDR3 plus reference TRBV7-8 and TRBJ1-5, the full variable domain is GAGVSQSPRYKVAKRGQDVALRCDPISGHVSLFWYQQALGQGPEFLTYFQNEAQLDKSGLPSDRFFAERPEGSVSTLKIQRTQQEDSAVYLCASSFGDTSWQPQHFGDGTRLSIL.

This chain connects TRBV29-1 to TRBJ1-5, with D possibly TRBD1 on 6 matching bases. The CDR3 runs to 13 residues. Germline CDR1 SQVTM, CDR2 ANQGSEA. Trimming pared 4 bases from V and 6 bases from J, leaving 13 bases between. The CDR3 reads CSVAGDVGQPQHF. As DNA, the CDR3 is TGCAGCGTTGCAGGGGACGTCGGTCAGCCCCAGCATTTT.

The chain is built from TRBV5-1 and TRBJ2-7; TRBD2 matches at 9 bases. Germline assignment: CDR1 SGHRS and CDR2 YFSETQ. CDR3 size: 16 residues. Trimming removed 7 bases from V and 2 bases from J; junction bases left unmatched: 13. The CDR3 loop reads CASSLGELAGAYEQYF. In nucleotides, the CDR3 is TGCGCCAGCTCCCTTGGGGAACTAGCGGGTGCCTACGAGCAGTACTTC. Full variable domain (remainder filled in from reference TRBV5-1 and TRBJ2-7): KAGVTQTPRYLIKTRGQQVTLSCSPISGHRSVSWYQQTPGQGLQFLFEYFSETQRNKGNFPGRFSGRQFSNSRSEMNVSTLELGDSALYLCASSLGELAGAYEQYFGPGTRLTVT.

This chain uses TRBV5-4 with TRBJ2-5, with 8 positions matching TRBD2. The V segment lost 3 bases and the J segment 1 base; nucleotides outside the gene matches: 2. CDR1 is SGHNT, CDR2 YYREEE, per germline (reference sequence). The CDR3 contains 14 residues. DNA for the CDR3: TGTGCCAGCAGCTCTCTAGCGGGCCAAGAGACCCAGTACTTC. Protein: CASSSLAGQETQYF. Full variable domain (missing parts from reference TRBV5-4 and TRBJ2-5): ETGVTQSPTHLIKTRGQQVTLRCSSQSGHNTVSWYQQALGQGPQFIFQYYREEENGRGNFPPRFSGLQFPNYSSELNVNALELDDSALYLCASSSLAGQETQYFGPGTRLLVL.

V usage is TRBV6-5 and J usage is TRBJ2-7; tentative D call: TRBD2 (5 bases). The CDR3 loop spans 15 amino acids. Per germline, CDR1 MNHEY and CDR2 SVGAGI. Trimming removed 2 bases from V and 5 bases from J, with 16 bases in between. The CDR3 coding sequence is TGTGCCAGCAGTTACGGTACGGGGAATCGGAACGAGCAGTACTTC. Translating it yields CASSYGTGNRNEQYF.

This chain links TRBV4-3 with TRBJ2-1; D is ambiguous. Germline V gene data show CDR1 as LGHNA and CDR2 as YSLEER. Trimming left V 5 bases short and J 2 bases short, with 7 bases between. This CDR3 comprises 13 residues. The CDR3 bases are TGCGCCAGCAGCAGGGTGACCTACAATGAGCAGTTCTTC. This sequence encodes CASSRVTYNEQFF.

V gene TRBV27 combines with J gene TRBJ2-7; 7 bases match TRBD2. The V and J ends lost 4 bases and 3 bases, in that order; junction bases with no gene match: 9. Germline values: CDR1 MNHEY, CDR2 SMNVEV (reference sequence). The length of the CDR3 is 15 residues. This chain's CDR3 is CASSWRGASGYEQYF. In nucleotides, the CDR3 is TGTGCCAGCAGTTGGCGCGGGGCTAGCGGCTACGAGCAGTACTTC.

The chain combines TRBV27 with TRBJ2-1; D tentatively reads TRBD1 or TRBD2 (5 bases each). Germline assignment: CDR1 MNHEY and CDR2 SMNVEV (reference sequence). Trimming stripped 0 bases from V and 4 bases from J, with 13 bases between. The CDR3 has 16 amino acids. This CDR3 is CASSLSGPEIYNEQFF. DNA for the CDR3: TGTGCCAGCAGTTTATCGGGACCCGAGATTTACAATGAGCAGTTCTTC.

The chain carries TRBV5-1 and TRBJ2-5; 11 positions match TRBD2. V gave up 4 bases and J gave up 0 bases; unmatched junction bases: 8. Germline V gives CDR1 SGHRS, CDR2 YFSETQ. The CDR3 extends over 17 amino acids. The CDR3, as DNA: TGCGCCAGCAGCGTCCGACTAGCGGGAATCAACCAAGAGACCCAGTACTTC. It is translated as CASSVRLAGINQETQYF.

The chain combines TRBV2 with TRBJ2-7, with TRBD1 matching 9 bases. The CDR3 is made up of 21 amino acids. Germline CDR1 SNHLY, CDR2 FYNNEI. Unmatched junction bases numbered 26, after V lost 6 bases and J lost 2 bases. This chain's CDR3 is CASSLVNPGTGPLGGTYEQYF. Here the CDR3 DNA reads TGTGCCAGCAGCCTTGTTAATCCCGGGACAGGGCCATTGGGCGGCACCTACGAGCAGTACTTC. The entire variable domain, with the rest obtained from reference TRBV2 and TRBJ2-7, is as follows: EPEVTQTPSHQVTQMGQEVILRCVPISNHLYFYWYRQILGQKVEFLVSFYNNEISEKSEIFDDQFSVERPDGSNFTLKIRSTKLEDSAMYFCASSLVNPGTGPLGGTYEQYFGPGTRLTVT.